These 16 T cell receptor beta chains share one sample of origin, sequenced in a study of blood T cell repertoires in COVID-19. TCRdb keeps only in-frame clones here, not all; method: immunoSEQ multiplex PCR. Of under 40,000 clones listed, about four fifths are singletons. Sequenced input: peripheral blood. These receptors all come from a man aged 45 to 65 with active or convalescent COVID-19.

The chain is built from TRBV6-5 and TRBJ1-5, with TRBD1 matching over 10 bases. With 6 bases clipped from V and 6 bases from J, the junction kept 8 bases outside the gene matches. Germline lookup yields CDR1 MNHEY and CDR2 SVGAGI. CDR3 size: 15 residues. In nucleotides, the CDR3 is TGTGCCAGCAGCGGGACAGGGGATTTCGTTCAGCCCCAGCATTTT. Translation: CASSGTGDFVQPQHF.

This rearrangement joins TRBV2 to TRBJ1-2; D gene unclear. Germline CDR1 SNHLY, CDR2 FYNNEI. V was cut by 1 base and J by 3 bases, with 6 bases left in between. The CDR3 has 13 residues. CDR3 residues: CASSEGRYYGYTF. In DNA, the CDR3 is TGTGCCAGCAGTGAAGGCAGGTACTATGGCTACACCTTC.

J is TRBJ1-2 and V is TRBV7-9; D is undetermined. Germline lookup yields CDR1 SEHNR and CDR2 FQNEAQ (reference sequence). Trimming shortened V by 0 bases and J by 2 bases, and 10 bases separated the two germline ends. This CDR3 is 15 amino acids long. CDR3 region: CASSLAGSQNYGYTF. The CDR3, as DNA: TGTGCCAGCAGCTTAGCTGGGTCACAGAACTATGGCTACACCTTC.

This clone has more than one count but fewer than ten. The chain couples TRBV6-4 to TRBJ2-1, with a tentative D call TRBD1 (6 bases). There are 16 residues in the CDR3. Trimming removed 0 bases at V and 2 bases at J, with 11 bases between. CDR1 MRHNA and CDR2 SNTAGT come from the germline V gene. CDR3 in amino acids: CASSDSVGAAYNEQFF. The CDR3 region has the DNA TGTGCCAGCAGTGACTCGGTGGGGGCAGCCTACAATGAGCAGTTCTTC.

In this sample, this clone turned up a few times. V is TRBV7-6 and J is TRBJ2-1, with 8 bases lining up with TRBD2. This CDR3 is built from 16 residues. Germline assignment: CDR1 SGHVS and CDR2 FNYEAQ. J was trimmed by 4 bases and V by 2 bases; bases with no gene match: 7. The CDR3 nucleotides are TGTGCCAGCAGCTTAACGGAGACGGGGGGGTACAATGAGCAGTTCTTC. Translated: CASSLTETGGYNEQFF.

J is TRBJ1-1 and V is TRBV5-4; 7 bases match TRBD1. The ends lost 4 bases at V and 3 bases at J; junction bases unmatched: 12. Germline loops: CDR1 SGHNT, CDR2 YYREEE (reference sequence). The CDR3 covers 16 residues. CDR3 sequence: CASSTYRGSRDTEAFF. The CDR3 DNA is TGTGCCAGCAGCACCTACAGGGGTTCGAGGGACACTGAAGCTTTCTTT.

This chain connects TRBV10-1 to TRBJ1-5, with 11 bases matching TRBD1. The length of the CDR3 is 17 residues. Germline V lookup: CDR1 WNHNN, CDR2 SYGVQD (reference sequence). The V and J ends lost 3 bases and 1 base, in that order; junction bases with no gene match: 5. The CDR3 loop reads CASSDVDRGQSNQPQHF. CDR3 nucleotide sequence: TGCGCCAGCAGTGACGTGGACAGGGGGCAGAGCAATCAGCCCCAGCATTTT.

The chain is built from TRBV3-1 (or the pseudogene TRBV3-2) and TRBJ2-5, with unresolved D. Germline CDR1 reads LGHDT; CDR2 reads YNNKEL (reference sequence). Between the trimmed V and J ends, which lost 1 base and 7 bases, there was a span of 16 bases. The CDR3 extends over 15 amino acids. The CDR3 nucleotides are TGTGCCAGCAGCCAAGCCGGAACGGGTCCGCGGACCCAGTACTTC. This encodes CASSQAGTGPRTQYF.

V usage is TRBV24-1 and J usage is TRBJ2-3, with 8 positions matching TRBD1. Per germline, CDR1 KGHDR and CDR2 SFDVKD. The V and J ends lost 5 bases and 5 bases, in that order; junction bases with no gene match: 17. This CDR3 contains 18 residues. The CDR3 sequence: CATSAVPGQDGPEDTQYF. The CDR3 DNA reads TGTGCCACCAGTGCCGTCCCGGGACAGGATGGGCCCGAAGATACGCAGTATTTT.

This clone was picked up one time. The V call is TRBV5-4, the J call TRBJ1-1; D perhaps matches TRBD1 (6 bases). CDR1 and CDR2 (germline): SGHNT, YYREEE (reference sequence). V gave up 4 bases and J gave up 5 bases, with 24 bases separating them. The CDR3 is 17 residues long. Here the CDR3 DNA reads TGTGCCAGCAGCCTGGGGGGCCAAGACCCTTACGGGACTGAAGCTTTCTTT. Protein sequence: CASSLGGQDPYGTEAFF.

This chain links TRBV4-1 with TRBJ2-1; D gene ambiguous. This CDR3 has 16 residues. V gave up 2 bases and J gave up 0 bases, with 11 bases separating them. Germline V gene lookup returns CDR1 MGHRA and CDR2 YSYEKL. The DNA for the CDR3 is TGCGCCAGCAGCCAATCCCCCCAAAACTCCTACAATGAGCAGTTCTTC. Translating gives CASSQSPQNSYNEQFF.

V gene TRBV29-1 combines with J gene TRBJ1-1; TRBD1 agrees at 10 bases. In germline, CDR1 is SQVTM, CDR2 ANQGSEA. The V segment lost 4 bases and the J segment 6 bases; nucleotides outside the gene matches: 5. This CDR3 contains 13 residues. In DNA, the CDR3 is TGCAGCGTTGGGGACAGGGGTCGGTCTGAAGCTTTCTTT. It is translated as CSVGDRGRSEAFF.

The chain has TRBV11-2 and TRBJ2-2; 9 bases fit TRBD1. The length of the CDR3 is 16 residues. With V trimmed by 5 bases and J by 4 bases, 8 bases remained unmatched. Germline V CDR1 and CDR2: SGHAT, FQNNGV. This CDR3 reads CASSPHGTGRTGELFF. The CDR3, as DNA: TGTGCCAGCAGCCCTCATGGGACAGGGCGCACCGGGGAGCTGTTTTTT.

CDR3 DNA sequence: TGTGCCAGCAGTTTGAGAGATACGCAGTATTTT. The encoded protein is CASSLRDTQYF. This chain uses TRBV28 with TRBJ2-3; no clear D gene. Germline V CDR1 and CDR2: MDHEN, SYDVKM. CDR3 length: 11 amino acids. V was pared by 3 bases and J by 5 bases, with 3 bases between.

The J gene is TRBJ2-3, the V gene TRBV29-1, with 15 bases fitting TRBD2. Germline lookup yields CDR1 SQVTM and CDR2 ANQGSEA. Unmatched junction bases numbered 6, after V lost 7 bases and J lost 4 bases. The CDR3 contains 15 residues. The DNA for the CDR3 is TGCAGCGCCACGGGACTAGCGGGGGGCGCAGATACGCAGTATTTT. It yields the protein CSATGLAGGADTQYF.

The chain combines TRBV11-2 with TRBJ2-5; 9 bases map to TRBD1. Germline loops: CDR1 SGHAT, CDR2 FQNNGV. This CDR3 spans 15 amino acids. With V trimmed by 3 bases and J by 3 bases, 5 bases remained unmatched. The CDR3 nucleotides are TGTGCCAGCAGCTTGGGGGACAGGGACAAAGAGACCCAGTACTTC. It codes for CASSLGDRDKETQYF.